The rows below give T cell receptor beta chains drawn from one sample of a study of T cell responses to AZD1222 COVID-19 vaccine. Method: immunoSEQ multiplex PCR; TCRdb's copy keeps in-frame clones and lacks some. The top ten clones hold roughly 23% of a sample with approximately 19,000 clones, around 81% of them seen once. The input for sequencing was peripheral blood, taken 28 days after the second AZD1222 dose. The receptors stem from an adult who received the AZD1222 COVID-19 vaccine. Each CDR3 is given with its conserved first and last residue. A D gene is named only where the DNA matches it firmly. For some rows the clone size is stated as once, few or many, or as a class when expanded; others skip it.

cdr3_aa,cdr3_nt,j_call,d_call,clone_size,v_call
CASSRGPGSPYNEQFF,TGTGCCAGCAGCCGGGGGCCGGGATCCCCTTACAATGAGCAGTTCTTC,TRBJ2-1,-,-,TRBV11-1
CASSYSGGRATNEQFF,TGTGCCAGCAGTTACTCTGGCGGGAGGGCTACGAATGAGCAGTTCTTC,TRBJ2-1,TRBD2,-,TRBV6-6
CASSLRSTRRDDEQYF,TGCGCCAGCAGCCTCAGAAGTACCCGCCGGGATGACGAGCAGTACTTC,TRBJ2-7,-,-,TRBV5-1
CASSLWDGNTEAFF,TGTGCCAGCAGCTTATGGGACGGTAACACTGAAGCTTTCTTT,TRBJ1-1,-,-,TRBV7-2
CATSFQDQPQHF,TGTGCCACCAGCTTCCAGGATCAGCCCCAGCATTTT,TRBJ1-5,-,few,TRBV15
CASTSTGVATEAFF,TGTGCCAGCACATCTACAGGGGTGGCCACTGAAGCTTTCTTT,TRBJ1-1,TRBD1,-,TRBV6-6
CASSLMPDSKEQFF,TGTGCCAGCAGCTTAATGCCAGACAGCAAGGAGCAGTTCTTC,TRBJ2-1,-,-,TRBV7-2
CASSQEGGTSYNEQFF,TGTGCCAGCAGCCAAGAAGGCGGGACCTCCTACAATGAGCAGTTCTTC,TRBJ2-1,-,-,TRBV4-2
CASSPVDSHIYEQYF,TGTGCCAGCAGTCCCGTTGACTCGCACATCTACGAGCAGTACTTC,TRBJ2-7,-,-,TRBV6-5
CATSRDHRGSGTDTQYF,TGTGCCACCAGCAGGGACCACAGGGGGTCGGGCACAGATACGCAGTATTTT,TRBJ2-3,TRBD1,-,TRBV15
CASSQVQLAGTYEQYF,TGTGCCAGCAGCCAAGTCCAACTAGCGGGGACCTACGAGCAGTACTTC,TRBJ2-7,TRBD2,-,TRBV4-2
CASSVEARNTEAFF,TGTGCCAGCAGCGTAGAGGCCCGAAACACTGAAGCTTTCTTT,TRBJ1-1,-,-,TRBV9
CASSLSVLAGHTEAFF,TGTGCCAGCAGTTTATCGGTTCTTGCAGGGCACACTGAAGCTTTCTTT,TRBJ1-1,-,-,TRBV27
CASRGTHSGYDEQFF,TGTGCCAGTAGGGGAACTCATAGCGGGTACGATGAGCAGTTCTTC,TRBJ2-1,TRBD2,-,TRBV19